The 15 T cell receptor beta chains listed next were all sequenced from one sample in a study of cytomegalovirus exposure and HLA in healthy donors. Primers for the PCR totalled 60 Vbeta and 13 Jbeta. Some clones are missing from TCRdb's copy, which holds only in-frame ones; the method was immunoSEQ multiplex PCR. The sample includes tens of thousands of clones, approximately 74% of them seen just once. Sequencing was carried out using PBMCs. Receptor source: a man between 35 and 55 years old in good health and CMV-seropositive.

The rearrangement uses TRBV7-2 and TRBJ1-5, with no clear D. CDR3 length: 13 amino acids. The ends were cut back, 5 bases at V and 7 bases at J, with 12 bases in the middle. Germline CDR1 and CDR2: SGHTA and FQGNSA. The CDR3 sequence is CASSNHLEQPQHF. Written as DNA, the CDR3 is TGTGCCAGCAGCAACCATTTAGAACAGCCCCAGCATTTT.

This chain links TRBV9 with TRBJ2-3; 9 bases fit TRBD2. Germline loops: CDR1 SGDLS, CDR2 YYNGEE. V shed 0 bases, J shed 4 bases, and the junction held 3 bases outside the gene matches. The CDR3 has 15 amino acids. The CDR3 DNA reads TGTGCCAGCAGCGTAGTTAGCGGGGGTGCAGATACGCAGTATTTT. It specifies CASSVVSGGADTQYF.

This clone has only one observation. CDR3: CASTEGARGNTGELFF. CDR3 nucleotide sequence: TGTGCCAGTACCGAGGGCGCCCGGGGGAACACCGGGGAGCTGTTTTTT. The V gene is TRBV19, the J gene TRBJ2-2; D might be TRBD2 (5 bases). Germline values: CDR1 LNHDA, CDR2 SQIVND (reference sequence). The ends were cut back, 7 bases at V and 1 base at J, with 16 bases in the middle. This CDR3 spans 16 amino acids. Complete variable domain (other parts from reference TRBV19 and TRBJ2-2): DGGITQSPKYLFRKEGQNVTLSCEQNLNHDAMYWYRQDPGQGLRLIYYSQIVNDFQKGDIAEGYSVSREKKESFPLTVTSAQKNPTAFYLCASTEGARGNTGELFFGEGSRLTVL.

This clone was observed at least ten times. DNA of the CDR3: TGTGCCCCTGACGGGGGGGAGGTGAACACTGAAGCTTTCTTT. Translating gives CAPDGGEVNTEAFF. The chain has TRBV7-9 and TRBJ1-1, with TRBD1 as a possible D gene (5 bases). Trimming shortened V by 11 bases and J by 0 bases, and 16 bases separated the two germline ends. This CDR3 spans 14 amino acids. Germline values: CDR1 SEHNR, CDR2 FQNEAQ (reference sequence).

The chain uses TRBV4-2 and TRBJ2-2; D uncertain. The CDR3 covers 16 residues. Germline values: CDR1 LGHNA, CDR2 YNFKEQ. V shed 2 bases and J shed 1 base, with 11 bases lying between them. In nucleotides, the CDR3 is TGTGCCAGCAGCCAAATGGCAGGTGTGAACACCGGGGAGCTGTTTTTT. It codes for CASSQMAGVNTGELFF.

V gene TRBV10-2 combines with J gene TRBJ2-3; weak D call: TRBD2 (6 bases). Trimming cost V 5 bases and J 6 bases, with 12 bases left between them. From germline, CDR1 is WSHSY and CDR2 SAAADI. The CDR3 sequence is 13 residues long. The CDR3 region has the DNA TGCGCCAGCAGTTGGGCGGGAACGGATACGCAGTATTTT. It encodes CASSWAGTDTQYF.

In this sample, this clone turned up a few times. The V gene is TRBV4-3, the J gene TRBJ1-1; D remains ambiguous. Between the trimmed V and J ends, which lost 0 bases and 7 bases, there was a span of 9 bases. From germline, CDR1 is LGHNA and CDR2 YSLEER. The CDR3 covers 13 residues. CDR3 nucleotides: TGCGCCAGCAGCCAAGATCGCGGCGGTGAAGCTTTCTTT. Translated: CASSQDRGGEAFF.

Details on this clone: Other DNA sequences within the sample encode an identical CDR3. The chain joins TRBV5-1 to TRBJ1-4; D gene unclear. This CDR3 comprises 15 residues. From germline, CDR1 is SGHRS and CDR2 YFSETQ. V lost 0 bases, J lost 0 bases, and 6 bases lay in between. CDR3 protein: CASSLGGATNEKLFF. CDR3 coding DNA: TGCGCCAGCAGCTTGGGGGGAGCAACTAATGAAAAACTGTTTTTT.

The chain combines TRBV18 with TRBJ2-7; D is unresolved. CDR1 and CDR2 from the germline V gene are KGHSH and LQKENI. The CDR3 is made up of 16 amino acids. V lost 3 bases to trimming and J lost 9 bases, with 24 bases between them. The CDR3 sequence is CASSPPSGGDYGWQYF. The CDR3 DNA reads as TGTGCCAGCTCACCGCCCTCCGGTGGAGATTACGGGTGGCAGTACTTC.

The chain couples TRBV21-1 to TRBJ2-7; TRBD1, the D gene given by the table, was not confirmed from the DNA. TRBV21-1 represents a pseudogene. The length of the CDR3 is 12 residues. Here the CDR3 DNA reads TGTGCCTCACGGGACAATTCCTACGAGCAGTACTTC. This gives the protein CASRDNSYEQYF.

The V call is TRBV5-1, the J call TRBJ2-1, with 13 bases aligning to TRBD2. Germline V gene lookup returns CDR1 SGHRS and CDR2 YFSETQ. Trimming removed 4 bases from V and 15 bases from J; junction bases left unmatched: 19. The CDR3 runs to 17 residues. Here the CDR3 reads CASSPRDLGTSGAFLFF. CDR3 DNA sequence: TGCGCCAGCAGCCCCCGGGACCTCGGGACTAGCGGGGCCTTCCTGTTCTTC.

The gene calls are TRBV28 and TRBJ2-3; 14 nucleotides line up with TRBD2. V gave up 5 bases and J gave up 4 bases; unmatched junction bases: 8. CDR1 MDHEN and CDR2 SYDVKM come from the germline V gene. The CDR3 extends over 17 amino acids. The CDR3 region is CASSLRGTSGGSDTQYF. Here the CDR3 DNA reads TGTGCCAGCAGTCTAAGAGGGACTAGCGGGGGATCAGATACGCAGTATTTT.

This chain uses TRBV30 with TRBJ1-2; the match to TRBD1 covers 7 bases. This CDR3 spans 11 amino acids. J lost 10 bases, V lost 0 bases, and 2 bases had no gene match. Per the germline V gene, CDR1 is GTSNPN and CDR2 is SVGIG (reference sequence). DNA of the CDR3: TGTGCCTGGAGTGTGGACAGGATCTACACCTTC. It codes for CAWSVDRIYTF.

This chain connects TRBV6-1 to TRBJ2-1; D is perhaps TRBD2 (5 bases). V lost 5 bases to trimming and J lost 4 bases, with 12 bases between them. There are 14 residues in the CDR3. Germline V gives CDR1 MNHNS, CDR2 SASEGT. CDR3 residues: CASSTGFFYNEQFF. The DNA for the CDR3 is TGTGCCAGCAGTACGGGATTCTTTTACAATGAGCAGTTCTTC.

The chain combines TRBV9 with TRBJ2-7; D uncertain. The CDR3 contains 14 residues. V was pared by 0 bases and J by 0 bases, with 7 bases between. CDR1 is SGDLS and CDR2 is YYNGEE in the germline V gene. The CDR3 is CASSVGWSSYEQYF. For the CDR3, the DNA is TGTGCCAGCAGCGTAGGCTGGAGCTCCTACGAGCAGTACTTC.